This passage covers 23 T cell receptor beta chains from one sample sequenced in a study of blood T cell repertoires in COVID-19. Here immunoSEQ multiplex PCR was the method, and the copy in TCRdb shows in-frame clones only, minus some. In the table there are roughly 200,000 clones, around 90% of which are singletons. The material sequenced was peripheral blood. The receptor source for this set is a woman in her late teens or twenties who had recovered from COVID-19.

The rearrangement joins TRBV4-1 to TRBJ2-1; TRBD2 matches at 7 bases. V gave up 4 bases and J gave up 8 bases; unmatched junction bases: 11. Germline V CDR1 and CDR2: MGHRA, YSYEKL. This CDR3 contains 15 residues. The chain's CDR3 is CASSLRPERGDEQFF. The CDR3 nucleotides are TGCGCCAGCAGCCTAAGACCCGAACGGGGGGATGAGCAGTTCTTC.

This clone was counted a single time. V is TRBV19 and J is TRBJ2-7; a weak D match, TRBD1 (6 bases). V shed 1 base and J shed 3 bases, with 13 bases lying between them. Germline values: CDR1 LNHDA, CDR2 SQIVND (reference sequence). CDR3 length equals 15 residues. This CDR3 is CASSIARDNNYEQYF. CDR3 coding DNA: TGTGCCAGTAGTATAGCACGGGACAACAACTACGAGCAGTACTTC.

The chain is built from TRBV5-1 and TRBJ2-1, with 9 bases identical to TRBD2. The CDR3 spans 14 residues. Germline V lookup: CDR1 SGHRS, CDR2 YFSETQ. With 2 bases clipped from V and 4 bases from J, the junction kept 1 base outside the gene matches. The DNA of the CDR3 is TGCGCCAGCAGCTTAACTAGCGGGTACAATGAGCAGTTCTTC. Its translation: CASSLTSGYNEQFF. The variable domain in full, with the rest retrieved from reference TRBV5-1 and TRBJ2-1, is KAGVTQTPRYLIKTRGQQVTLSCSPISGHRSVSWYQQTPGQGLQFLFEYFSETQRNKGNFPGRFSGRQFSNSRSEMNVSTLELGDSALYLCASSLTSGYNEQFFGPGTRLTVL.

The chain joins TRBV6-6 to TRBJ2-5; tentatively, D is TRBD1 (6 bases). The germline V gene has CDR1 MNHNY and CDR2 SVGAGI (reference sequence). The CDR3 spans 14 residues. The germline V and J ends were trimmed by 2 bases and 1 base, with 8 bases remaining between them. CDR3 sequence reads: CASSYGGGQETQYF. The CDR3, as DNA: TGTGCCAGCAGTTACGGGGGCGGCCAAGAGACCCAGTACTTC.

Written as DNA, the CDR3 is TGCAGTGCTAGTGGAGGGTATGATGAGCAGTTCTTC. Translated, it gives CSASGGYDEQFF. The chain combines TRBV20-1 with TRBJ2-1; TRBD2 is a possible D gene (6 bases). The germline V gene encodes CDR1 DFQATT and CDR2 SNEGSKA (reference sequence). Trimming took off 3 bases at V and 8 bases at J, with 11 bases between the two ends. The CDR3 has 12 residues.

The genes are TRBV7-9 and TRBJ2-7; TRBD2 matches at 14 bases. The CDR3 spans 13 residues. V gave up 8 bases and J gave up 4 bases; unmatched junction bases: 1. Germline CDR1 reads SEHNR; CDR2 reads FQNEAQ (reference sequence). CDR3 region: CASGLAGGYEQYF. The CDR3 DNA is TGTGCCAGCGGACTAGCGGGAGGTTACGAGCAGTACTTC.

J is TRBJ2-1 and V is TRBV27, with D perhaps TRBD1 (6 bases). The CDR3 is made up of 14 amino acids. CDR1 MNHEY and CDR2 SMNVEV come from the germline V gene (reference sequence). V lost 4 bases and J lost 8, with 15 bases in between. The CDR3 here is CASSSLGALDEQFF. CDR3 sequence (DNA): TGTGCCAGCAGTTCTTTGGGGGCCTTGGATGAGCAGTTCTTC.

The J gene is TRBJ2-1, the V gene TRBV19, with TRBD2 matching over 8 bases. This CDR3 has 15 residues. The V segment lost 8 bases and the J segment 0 bases; nucleotides outside the gene matches: 6. Per the germline V gene, CDR1 is LNHDA and CDR2 is SQIVND (reference sequence). The CDR3: CASSLAVPSYNEQFF. The DNA of the CDR3 is TGTGCCAGTTCACTAGCGGTTCCCTCCTACAATGAGCAGTTCTTC.

The count of this clone is one. This chain uses TRBV15 with TRBJ1-5; 10 bases are shared with TRBD1. Germline trimming cut 5 bases from V and 9 bases from J; bases unmatched to any gene: 10. The germline gives CDR1 LNHNV, CDR2 YYDKDF (reference sequence). The CDR3 contains 15 residues. The CDR3 coding sequence is TGTGCCACCAGCTTCGGGACAGGGGATACCTTGCCCCAGCATTTT. It is translated as CATSFGTGDTLPQHF.

The gene calls are TRBV11-2 and TRBJ2-3; TRBD2 matches 9 bases. The V segment lost 3 bases and the J segment 8 bases; nucleotides outside the gene matches: 9. The CDR3 contains 15 residues. Germline V gene lookup returns CDR1 SGHAT and CDR2 FQNNGV. The CDR3 is CASSFFAGGLGTQYF. The CDR3 DNA sequence: TGTGCCAGCAGCTTTTTTGCGGGAGGGCTAGGTACGCAGTATTTT.

The rearrangement links TRBV19 to TRBJ2-5; 11 bases match TRBD2. The CDR3 runs to 17 residues. V lost 4 bases and J lost 5; bases outside the gene matches: 12. CDR1 is LNHDA, CDR2 SQIVND, per germline (reference sequence). DNA for the CDR3: TGTGCCAGTAGTACCTCTATAGCGGGAGGGCCGTCGGAGACCCAGTACTTC. This codes for CASSTSIAGGPSETQYF.

The V gene is TRBV5-1, the J gene TRBJ2-5; weak D call: TRBD2 (6 bases). With 2 bases removed from V and 7 bases from J, the gap between germline ends came to 12 bases. The CDR3 is 13 residues long. CDR1 and CDR2 from the germline V gene are SGHRS and YFSETQ. CDR3 sequence reads: CASSFVGRGTQYF. In nucleotides, the CDR3 is TGCGCCAGCAGCTTTGTAGGGCGGGGGACCCAGTACTTC.

The genes are TRBV19 and TRBJ2-7; TRBD2 is a possible D gene (5 bases). The V end lost 5 bases, the J end lost 2 bases, and 10 bases lay between the germline ends. The V gene's germline CDR1 is LNHDA and CDR2 SQIVND (reference sequence). The CDR3 spans 13 residues. The CDR3 loop is CASSRGRTYEQYF. The CDR3 coding sequence is TGTGCCAGTAGTCGGGGTCGCACCTACGAGCAGTACTTC.

The chain joins TRBV18 to TRBJ2-1; D may be TRBD2 (7 bases). CDR1 is KGHSH and CDR2 is LQKENI in the germline V gene. V was pared by 6 bases and J by 6 bases, with 24 bases between. This CDR3 is 17 amino acids long. CDR3 in DNA: TGTGCCAGCTCCGCACAGGGAGGGAGGCCCGCGTCCAATGAGCAGTTCTTC. Translation gives CASSAQGGRPASNEQFF.

The chain joins TRBV6-5 to TRBJ1-1, with D possibly TRBD1 on 6 matching bases. Trimming left V 7 bases short and J 4 bases short, with 16 bases between. The CDR3 extends over 14 amino acids. Germline assignment: CDR1 MNHEY and CDR2 SVGAGI. This chain's CDR3 is CASTNLQGITEAFF. In DNA form, the CDR3 reads TGTGCCAGCACCAACCTACAGGGAATCACTGAAGCTTTCTTT.

The V call is TRBV7-9, the J call TRBJ1-1, with D perhaps TRBD1 (5 bases). The CDR3 contains 15 residues. V dropped 0 bases and J dropped 0 bases, with 8 bases sitting between them. Germline-derived CDR1 and CDR2 are SEHNR and FQNEAQ (reference sequence). The CDR3 region is CASSLAEGLNTEAFF. CDR3 coding DNA: TGTGCCAGCAGCTTAGCGGAGGGGCTGAACACTGAAGCTTTCTTT.

The chain joins TRBV19 to TRBJ2-1, with 7 bases aligning to TRBD1. The length of the CDR3 is 13 residues. V lost 5 bases and J lost 7; bases outside the gene matches: 5. Germline V gene lookup returns CDR1 LNHDA and CDR2 SQIVND (reference sequence). CDR3 DNA: TGTGCCAGTAGTGTTCTGACAGGGAATGAGCAGTTCTTC. It codes for CASSVLTGNEQFF.

This clone was detected only once. J is TRBJ1-6 and V is TRBV20-1; D possibly corresponds to TRBD1 (5 bases). The V gene's germline CDR1 is DFQATT and CDR2 SNEGSKA (reference sequence). CDR3 length: 17 residues. V lost 3 bases and J lost 0, with 15 bases in between. CDR3 sequence (DNA): TGCAGTGCTAGTCCCCCCGGGGGGAGCTCCTATAATTCACCCCTCCACTTT. Translating gives CSASPPGGSSYNSPLHF.

The CDR3 here is CAWNRDFTGNTIYF. The CDR3 nucleotides read TGTGCCTGGAACAGAGATTTCACTGGAAACACCATATATTTT. The rearrangement links TRBV30 to TRBJ1-3; no clear D gene. The germline V gene has CDR1 GTSNPN and CDR2 SVGIG (reference sequence). Trimming shortened V by 4 bases and J by 2 bases, and 12 bases separated the two germline ends. CDR3 length: 14 residues.

This sequence joins TRBV9 and TRBJ2-7; a weak D match, TRBD2 (5 bases). Germline assignment: CDR1 SGDLS and CDR2 YYNGEE. V dropped 3 bases and J dropped 0 bases, with 13 bases sitting between them. The CDR3 is made up of 15 amino acids. The CDR3, as DNA: TGTGCCAGCAGCGCCACTAGTTCCAACTCCTACGAGCAGTACTTC. Translated: CASSATSSNSYEQYF.

The rearrangement links TRBV20-1 to TRBJ1-2; D ambiguous. This CDR3 spans 11 amino acids. CDR1 and CDR2 (germline): DFQATT, SNEGSKA (reference sequence). V dropped 3 bases and J dropped 4 bases, with 6 bases sitting between them. In DNA, the CDR3 is TGCAGTGCTAGGGCACCCTATGGCTACACCTTC. Encoded protein: CSARAPYGYTF.

The V call is TRBV4-2, the J call TRBJ1-2; 8 bases align to TRBD1. V was pared by 4 bases and J by 4 bases, with 11 bases of the junction left unmatched. CDR1 and CDR2 from the germline V gene are LGHNA and YNFKEQ. The CDR3 contains 16 residues. In nucleotides, the CDR3 is TGTGCCAGCAGCCCGACGTATCGACAGGGGACCTATGGCTACACCTTC. It codes for CASSPTYRQGTYGYTF.

V usage is TRBV13 and J usage is TRBJ1-3, with TRBD1 matching over 10 bases. J lost 6 bases, V lost 3 bases, and 5 bases had no gene match. The germline gives CDR1 PRHDT, CDR2 FYEKMQ (reference sequence). CDR3 length equals 15 residues. The CDR3 bases are TGTGCCAGCAGCTTCAAGACAGGGGGCATAAACACCATATATTTT. Its translation: CASSFKTGGINTIYF.